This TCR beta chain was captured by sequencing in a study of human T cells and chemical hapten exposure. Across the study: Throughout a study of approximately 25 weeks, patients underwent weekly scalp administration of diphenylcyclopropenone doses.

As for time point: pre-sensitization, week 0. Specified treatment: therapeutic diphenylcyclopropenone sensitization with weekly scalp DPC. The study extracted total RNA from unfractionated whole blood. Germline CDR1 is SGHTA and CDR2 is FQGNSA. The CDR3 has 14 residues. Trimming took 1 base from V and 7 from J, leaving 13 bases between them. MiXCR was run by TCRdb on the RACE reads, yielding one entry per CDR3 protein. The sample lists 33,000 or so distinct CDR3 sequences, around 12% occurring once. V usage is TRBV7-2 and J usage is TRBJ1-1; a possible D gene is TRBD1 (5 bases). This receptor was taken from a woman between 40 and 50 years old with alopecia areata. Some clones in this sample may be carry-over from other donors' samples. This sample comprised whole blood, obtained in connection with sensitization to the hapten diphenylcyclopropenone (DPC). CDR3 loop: CASSLEGQGVEAFF. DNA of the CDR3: TGTGCCAGCAGCTTAGAGGGGCAGGGTGTTGAAGCTTTCTTT.